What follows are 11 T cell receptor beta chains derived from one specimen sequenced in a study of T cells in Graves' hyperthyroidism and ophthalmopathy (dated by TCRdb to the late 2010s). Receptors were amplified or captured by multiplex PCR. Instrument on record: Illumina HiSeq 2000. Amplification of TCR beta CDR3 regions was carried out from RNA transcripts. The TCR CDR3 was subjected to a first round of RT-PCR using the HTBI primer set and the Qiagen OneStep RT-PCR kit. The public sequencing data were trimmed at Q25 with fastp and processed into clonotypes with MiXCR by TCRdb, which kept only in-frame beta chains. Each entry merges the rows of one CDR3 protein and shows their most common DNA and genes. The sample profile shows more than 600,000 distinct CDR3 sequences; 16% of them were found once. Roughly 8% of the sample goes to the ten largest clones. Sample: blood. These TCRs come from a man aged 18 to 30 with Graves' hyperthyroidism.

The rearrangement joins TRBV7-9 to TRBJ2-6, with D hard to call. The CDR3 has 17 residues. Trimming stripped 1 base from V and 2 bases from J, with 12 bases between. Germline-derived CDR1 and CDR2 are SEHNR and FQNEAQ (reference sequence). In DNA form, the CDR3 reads TGTGCCAGCAGCTTAGGACTTCACCGAACTGGGGCCAACGTCCTGACTTTC. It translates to CASSLGLHRTGANVLTF.

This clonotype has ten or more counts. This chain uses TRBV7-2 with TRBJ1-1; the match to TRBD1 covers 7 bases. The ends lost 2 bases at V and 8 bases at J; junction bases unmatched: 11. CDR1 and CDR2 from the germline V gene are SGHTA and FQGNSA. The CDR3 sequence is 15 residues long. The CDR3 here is CASSLFSRGQAEAFF. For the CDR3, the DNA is TGTGCCAGCAGCTTATTTTCGAGGGGGCAGGCCGAAGCTTTCTTT.

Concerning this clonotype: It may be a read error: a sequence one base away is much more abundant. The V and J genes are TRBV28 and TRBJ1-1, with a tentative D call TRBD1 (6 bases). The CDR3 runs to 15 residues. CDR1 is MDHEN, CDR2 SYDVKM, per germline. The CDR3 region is CASSSLDRFGTETFF. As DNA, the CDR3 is TGTGCCAGCAGTTCATTGGACAGATTTGGCACTGAAACTTTCTTT.

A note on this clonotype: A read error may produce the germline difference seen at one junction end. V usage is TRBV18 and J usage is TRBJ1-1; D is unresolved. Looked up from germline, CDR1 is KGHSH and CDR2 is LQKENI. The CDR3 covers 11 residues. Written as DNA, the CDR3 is TGTGCCAGCTCACGGAACACTGAAGCTCTCTTT. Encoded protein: CASSRNTEALF.

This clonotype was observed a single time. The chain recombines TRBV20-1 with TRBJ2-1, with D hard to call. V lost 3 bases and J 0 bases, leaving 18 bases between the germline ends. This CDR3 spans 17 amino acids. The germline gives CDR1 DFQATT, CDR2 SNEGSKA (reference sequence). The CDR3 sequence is CSARARRVPRSYNEQFF. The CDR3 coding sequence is TGCAGTGCTAGGGCTAGAAGAGTCCCTCGCTCCTACAATGAGCAGTTCTTC.

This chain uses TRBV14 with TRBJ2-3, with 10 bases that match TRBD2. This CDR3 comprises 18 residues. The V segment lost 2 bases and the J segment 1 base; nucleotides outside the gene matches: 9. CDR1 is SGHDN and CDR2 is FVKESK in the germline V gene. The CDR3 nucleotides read TGTGCCAGCAGCCAACACCTCGGGACTAGCGACGGCACAGATACGCAGTATTTT. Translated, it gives CASSQHLGTSDGTDTQYF.

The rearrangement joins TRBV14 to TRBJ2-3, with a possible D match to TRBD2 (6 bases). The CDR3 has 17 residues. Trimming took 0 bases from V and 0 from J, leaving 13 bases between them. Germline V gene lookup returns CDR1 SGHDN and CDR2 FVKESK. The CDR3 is CASSQDRDFPSTDTQYF. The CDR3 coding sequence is TGTGCCAGCAGCCAAGACCGGGACTTCCCTAGCACAGATACGCAGTATTTT.

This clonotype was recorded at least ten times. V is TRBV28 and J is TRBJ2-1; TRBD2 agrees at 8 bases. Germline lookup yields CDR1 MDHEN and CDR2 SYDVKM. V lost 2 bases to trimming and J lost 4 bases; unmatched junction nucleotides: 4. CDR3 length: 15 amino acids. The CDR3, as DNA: TGTGCCAGCAGTTTAGGGACTAGACGATACAATGAGCAGTTCTTC. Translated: CASSLGTRRYNEQFF.

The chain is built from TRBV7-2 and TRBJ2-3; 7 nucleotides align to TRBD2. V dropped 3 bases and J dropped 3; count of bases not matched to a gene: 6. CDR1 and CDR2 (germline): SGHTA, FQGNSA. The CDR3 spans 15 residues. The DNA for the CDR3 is TGTGCCAGCAGCTTCCGTAGCGGGCCTACAGATACGCAGTATTTT. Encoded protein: CASSFRSGPTDTQYF. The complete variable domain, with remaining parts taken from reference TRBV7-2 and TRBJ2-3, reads GAGVSQSPSNKVTEKGKDVELRCDPISGHTALYWYRQSLGQGLEFLIYFQGNSAPDKSGLPSDRFSAERTGGSVSTLTIQRTQQEDSAVYLCASSFRSGPTDTQYFGPGTRLTVL.

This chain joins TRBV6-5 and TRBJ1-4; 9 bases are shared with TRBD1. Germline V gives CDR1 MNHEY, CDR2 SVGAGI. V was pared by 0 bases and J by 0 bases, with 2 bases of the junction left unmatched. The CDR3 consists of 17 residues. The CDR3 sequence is CASSYSGQGATNEKLFF. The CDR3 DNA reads TGTGCCAGCAGTTACTCGGGACAGGGTGCAACTAATGAAAAACTGTTTTTT.

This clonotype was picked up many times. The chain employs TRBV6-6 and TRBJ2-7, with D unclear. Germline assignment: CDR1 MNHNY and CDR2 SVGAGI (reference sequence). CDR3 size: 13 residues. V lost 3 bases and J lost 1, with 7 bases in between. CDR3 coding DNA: TGTGCCAGCAGTTATCGGGTTTCCTACGAGCAGTACTTC. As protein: CASSYRVSYEQYF.